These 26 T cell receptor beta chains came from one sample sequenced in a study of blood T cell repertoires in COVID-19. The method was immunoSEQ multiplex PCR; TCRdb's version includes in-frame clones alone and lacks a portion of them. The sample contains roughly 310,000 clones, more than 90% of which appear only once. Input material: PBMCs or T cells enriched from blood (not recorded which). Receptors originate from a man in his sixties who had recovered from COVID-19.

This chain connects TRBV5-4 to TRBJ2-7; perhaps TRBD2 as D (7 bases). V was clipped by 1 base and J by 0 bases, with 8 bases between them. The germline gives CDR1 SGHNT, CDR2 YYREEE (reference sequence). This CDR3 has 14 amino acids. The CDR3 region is CASSLRGGSYEQYF. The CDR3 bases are TGTGCCAGCAGCTTGAGGGGGGGCTCCTACGAGCAGTACTTC. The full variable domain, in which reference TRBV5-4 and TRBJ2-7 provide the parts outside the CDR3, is ETGVTQSPTHLIKTRGQQVTLRCSSQSGHNTVSWYQQALGQGPQFIFQYYREEENGRGNFPPRFSGLQFPNYSSELNVNALELDDSALYLCASSLRGGSYEQYFGPGTRLTVT.

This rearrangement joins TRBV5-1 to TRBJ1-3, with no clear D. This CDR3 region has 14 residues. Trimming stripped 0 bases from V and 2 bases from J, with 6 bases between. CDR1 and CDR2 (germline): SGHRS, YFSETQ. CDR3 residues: CASSLGGTGNTIYF. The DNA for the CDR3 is TGCGCCAGCAGCTTGGGAGGAACTGGAAACACCATATATTTT.

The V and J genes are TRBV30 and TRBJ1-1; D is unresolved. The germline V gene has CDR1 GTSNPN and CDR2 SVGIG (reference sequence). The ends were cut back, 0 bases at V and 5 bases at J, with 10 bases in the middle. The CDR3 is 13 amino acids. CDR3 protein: CAWSVGRGTEAFF. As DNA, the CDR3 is TGTGCCTGGAGTGTAGGCCGGGGAACTGAAGCTTTCTTT.

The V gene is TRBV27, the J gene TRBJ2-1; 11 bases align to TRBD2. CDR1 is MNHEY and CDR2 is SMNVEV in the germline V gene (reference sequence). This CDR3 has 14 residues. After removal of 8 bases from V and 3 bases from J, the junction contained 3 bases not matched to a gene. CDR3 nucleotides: TGTGCCAGCCAGGGACTAGCGGACTACAATGAGCAGTTCTTC. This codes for CASQGLADYNEQFF.

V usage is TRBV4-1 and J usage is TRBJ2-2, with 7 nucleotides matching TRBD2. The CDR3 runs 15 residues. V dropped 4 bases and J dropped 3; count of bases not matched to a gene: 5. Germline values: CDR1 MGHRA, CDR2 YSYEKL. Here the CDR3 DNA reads TGCGCCAGCAGCCCTCGGGACTACGACACCGGGGAGCTGTTTTTT. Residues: CASSPRDYDTGELFF.

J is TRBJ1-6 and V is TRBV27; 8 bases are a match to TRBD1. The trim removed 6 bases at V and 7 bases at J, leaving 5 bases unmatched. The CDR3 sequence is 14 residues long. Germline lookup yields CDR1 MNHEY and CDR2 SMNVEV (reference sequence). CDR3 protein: CASSYGQGNSPLHF. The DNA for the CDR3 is TGTGCCAGCAGCTACGGACAGGGAAATTCACCCCTCCACTTT.

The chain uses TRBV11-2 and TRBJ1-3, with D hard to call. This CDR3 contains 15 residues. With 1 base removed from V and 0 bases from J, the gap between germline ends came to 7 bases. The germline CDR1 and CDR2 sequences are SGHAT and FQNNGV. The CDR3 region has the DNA TGTGCCAGCAGCTTAGTCGTGAGCTCTGGAAACACCATATATTTT. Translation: CASSLVVSSGNTIYF.

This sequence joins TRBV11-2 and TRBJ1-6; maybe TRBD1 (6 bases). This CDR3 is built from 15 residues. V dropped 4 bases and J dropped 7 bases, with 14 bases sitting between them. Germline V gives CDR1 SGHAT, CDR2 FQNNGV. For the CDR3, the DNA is TGTGCCAGCAGCTCGAACAGGGTCGCGAATTCACCCCTCCACTTT. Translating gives CASSSNRVANSPLHF.

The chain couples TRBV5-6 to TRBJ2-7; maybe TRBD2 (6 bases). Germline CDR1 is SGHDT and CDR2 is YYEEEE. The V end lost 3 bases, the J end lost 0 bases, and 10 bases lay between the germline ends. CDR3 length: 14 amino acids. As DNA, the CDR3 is TGTGCCAGCAGCTACCGGGACTCCTCCTACGAGCAGTACTTC. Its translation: CASSYRDSSYEQYF.

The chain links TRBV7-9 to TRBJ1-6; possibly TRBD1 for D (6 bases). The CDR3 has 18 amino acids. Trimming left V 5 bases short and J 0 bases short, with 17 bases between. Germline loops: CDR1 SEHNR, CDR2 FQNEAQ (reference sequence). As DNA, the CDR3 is TGTGCCAGCAGCCCAGACCCCACAGGGAGCTCCTATAATTCACCCCTCCACTTT. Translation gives CASSPDPTGSSYNSPLHF.

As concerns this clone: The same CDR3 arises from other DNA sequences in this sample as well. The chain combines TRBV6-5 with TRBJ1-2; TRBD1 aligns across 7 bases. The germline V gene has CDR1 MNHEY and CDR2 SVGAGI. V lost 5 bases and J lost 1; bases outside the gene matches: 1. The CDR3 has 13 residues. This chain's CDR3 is CASSRDSNYGYTF. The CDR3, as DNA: TGTGCCAGCAGTAGGGACAGTAACTATGGCTACACCTTC.

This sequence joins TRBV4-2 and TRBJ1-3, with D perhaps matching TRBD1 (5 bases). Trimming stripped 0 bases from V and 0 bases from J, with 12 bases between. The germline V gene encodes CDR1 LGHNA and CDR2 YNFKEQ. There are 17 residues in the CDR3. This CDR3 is CASSQDWTPSSGNTIYF. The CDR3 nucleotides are TGTGCCAGCAGCCAAGATTGGACACCAAGCTCTGGAAACACCATATATTTT.

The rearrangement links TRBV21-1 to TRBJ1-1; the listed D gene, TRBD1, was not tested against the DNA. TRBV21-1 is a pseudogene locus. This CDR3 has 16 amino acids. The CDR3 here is CASSKWSPGMNTEAFF. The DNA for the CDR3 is TGTGCCAGCAGCAAATGGTCCCCAGGTATGAACACTGAAGCTTTCTTT.

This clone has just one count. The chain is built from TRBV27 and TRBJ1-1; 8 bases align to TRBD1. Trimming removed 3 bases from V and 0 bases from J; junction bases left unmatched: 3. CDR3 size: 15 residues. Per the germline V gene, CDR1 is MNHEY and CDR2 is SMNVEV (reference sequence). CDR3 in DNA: TGTGCCAGCAGTTTCCGACAGGGGATGAACACTGAAGCTTTCTTT. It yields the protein CASSFRQGMNTEAFF.

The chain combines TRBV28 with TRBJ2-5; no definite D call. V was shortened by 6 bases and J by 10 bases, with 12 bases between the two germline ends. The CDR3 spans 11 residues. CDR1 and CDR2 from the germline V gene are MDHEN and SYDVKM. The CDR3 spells CASSHSSVQYF. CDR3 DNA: TGTGCCAGCAGCCACTCGTCGGTCCAGTACTTC.

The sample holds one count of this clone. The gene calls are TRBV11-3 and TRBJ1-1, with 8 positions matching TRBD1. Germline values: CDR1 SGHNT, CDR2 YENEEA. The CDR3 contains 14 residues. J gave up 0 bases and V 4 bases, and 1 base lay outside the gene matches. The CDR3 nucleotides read TGTGCCAGCAGCTGGACAGGGTTGAACACTGAAGCTTTCTTT. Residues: CASSWTGLNTEAFF. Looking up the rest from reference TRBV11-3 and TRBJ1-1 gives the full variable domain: EAGVVQSPRYKIIEKKQPVAFWCNPISGHNTLYWYLQNLGQGPELLIRYENEEAVDDSQLPKDRFSAERLKGVDSTLKIQPAELGDSAVYLCASSWTGLNTEAFFGQGTRLTVV.

Here the CDR3 DNA reads TGTGCCAGCAGACTGGTTAGCGGGAGAAGGGCCGGGGAGCTGTTTTTT. The encoded protein is CASRLVSGRRAGELFF. This sequence joins TRBV11-2 and TRBJ2-2; 9 bases are a match to TRBD2. After removal of 6 bases from V and 6 bases from J, the junction contained 11 bases not matched to a gene. Germline CDR1 SGHAT, CDR2 FQNNGV. The CDR3 is 16 residues long. Looking up the rest from reference TRBV11-2 and TRBJ2-2 gives the full variable domain: EAGVAQSPRYKIIEKRQSVAFWCNPISGHATLYWYQQILGQGPKLLIQFQNNGVVDDSQLPKDRFSAERLKGVDSTLKIQPAKLEDSAVYLCASRLVSGRRAGELFFGEGSRLTVL.

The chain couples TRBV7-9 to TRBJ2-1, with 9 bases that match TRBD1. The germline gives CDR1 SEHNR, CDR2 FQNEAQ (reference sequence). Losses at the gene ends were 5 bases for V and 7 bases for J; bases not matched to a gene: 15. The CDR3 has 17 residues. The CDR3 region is CASSLLPTGGFGNEQFF. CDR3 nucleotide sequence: TGTGCCAGCAGCCTATTACCTACAGGGGGCTTTGGTAATGAGCAGTTCTTC.

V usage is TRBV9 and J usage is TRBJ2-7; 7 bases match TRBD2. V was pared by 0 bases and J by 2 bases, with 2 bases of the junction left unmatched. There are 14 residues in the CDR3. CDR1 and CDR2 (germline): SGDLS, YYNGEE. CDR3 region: CASSVAAGPYEQYF. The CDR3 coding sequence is TGTGCCAGCAGCGTAGCAGCGGGGCCCTACGAGCAGTACTTC.

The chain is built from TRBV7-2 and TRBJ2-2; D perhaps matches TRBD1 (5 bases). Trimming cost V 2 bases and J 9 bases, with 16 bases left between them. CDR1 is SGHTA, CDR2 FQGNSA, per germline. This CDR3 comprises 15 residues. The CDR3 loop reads CASSLPGPIGWELFF. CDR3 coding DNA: TGTGCCAGCAGCTTACCAGGGCCAATTGGTTGGGAGCTGTTTTTT.

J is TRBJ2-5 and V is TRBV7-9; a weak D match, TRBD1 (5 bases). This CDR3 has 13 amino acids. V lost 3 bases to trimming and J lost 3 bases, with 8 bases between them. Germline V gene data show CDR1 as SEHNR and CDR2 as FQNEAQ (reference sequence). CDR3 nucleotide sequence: TGTGCCAGCAGCTTCCCAGGGAAAGAGACCCAGTACTTC. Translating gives CASSFPGKETQYF. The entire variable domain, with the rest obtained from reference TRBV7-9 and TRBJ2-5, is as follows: DTGVSQNPRHKITKRGQNVTFRCDPISEHNRLYWYRQTLGQGPEFLTYFQNEAQLEKSRLLSDRFSAERPKGSFSTLEIQRTEQGDSAMYLCASSFPGKETQYFGPGTRLLVL.

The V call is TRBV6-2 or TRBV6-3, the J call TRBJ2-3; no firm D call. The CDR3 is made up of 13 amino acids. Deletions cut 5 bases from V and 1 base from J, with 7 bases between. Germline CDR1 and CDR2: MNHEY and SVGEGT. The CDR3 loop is CASSPSGTDTQYF. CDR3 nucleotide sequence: TGTGCCAGCAGTCCATCAGGCACAGATACGCAGTATTTT.

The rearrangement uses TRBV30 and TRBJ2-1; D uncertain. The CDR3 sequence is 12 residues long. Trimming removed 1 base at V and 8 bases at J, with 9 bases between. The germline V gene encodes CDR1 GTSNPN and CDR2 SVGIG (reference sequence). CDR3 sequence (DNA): TGTGCCTGGAGTGGACTGCGCGATGAGCAGTTCTTC. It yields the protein CAWSGLRDEQFF.

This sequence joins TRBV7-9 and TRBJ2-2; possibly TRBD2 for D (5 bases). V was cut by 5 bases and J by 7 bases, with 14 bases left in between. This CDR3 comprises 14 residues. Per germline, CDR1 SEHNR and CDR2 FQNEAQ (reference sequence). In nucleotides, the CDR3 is TGTGCCAGCAGCACAATTGTCCGGGGCGGGGAGCTGTTTTTT. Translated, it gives CASSTIVRGGELFF.

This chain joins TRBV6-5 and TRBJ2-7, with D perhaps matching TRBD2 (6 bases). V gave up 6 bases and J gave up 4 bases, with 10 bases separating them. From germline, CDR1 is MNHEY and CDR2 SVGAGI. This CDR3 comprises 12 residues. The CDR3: CASSGTLYEQYF. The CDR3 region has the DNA TGTGCCAGCAGCGGGACTTTGTACGAGCAGTACTTC.

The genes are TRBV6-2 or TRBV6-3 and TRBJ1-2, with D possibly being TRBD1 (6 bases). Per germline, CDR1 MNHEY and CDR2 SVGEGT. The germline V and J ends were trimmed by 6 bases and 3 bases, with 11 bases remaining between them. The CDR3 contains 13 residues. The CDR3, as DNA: TGTGCCAGCAGCCTTGGACAGTACTATGGCTACACCTTC. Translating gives CASSLGQYYGYTF.